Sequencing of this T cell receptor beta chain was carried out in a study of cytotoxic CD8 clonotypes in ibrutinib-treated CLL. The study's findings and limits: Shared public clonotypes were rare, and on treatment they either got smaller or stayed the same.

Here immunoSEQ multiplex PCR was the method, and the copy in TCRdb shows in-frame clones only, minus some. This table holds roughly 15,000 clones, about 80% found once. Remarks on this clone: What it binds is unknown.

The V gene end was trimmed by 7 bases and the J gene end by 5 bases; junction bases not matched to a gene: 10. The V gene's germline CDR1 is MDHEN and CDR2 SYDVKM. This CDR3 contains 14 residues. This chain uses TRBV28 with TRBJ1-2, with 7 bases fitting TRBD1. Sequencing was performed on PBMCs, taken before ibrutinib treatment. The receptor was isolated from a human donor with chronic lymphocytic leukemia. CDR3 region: CASKFDREVYGYTF. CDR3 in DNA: TGTGCCAGCAAGTTCGACAGGGAAGTTTATGGCTACACCTTC.